The T cell receptor (beta chain) under discussion was sequenced for a study of shared clonotypes between healthy human individuals. The ends were cut back, 8 bases at V and 5 bases at J, with 21 bases in the middle. This CDR3 has 15 residues. The V gene's germline CDR1 is MNHEY and CDR2 SMNVEV (reference sequence). Assay runs were performed at deep level. The assay was immunoSEQ multiplex PCR, and TCRdb's table has in-frame clones only and misses some. The table records over 2 million clones, about 95% of them present only once. Worth noting for this clone: Its antigen remains unidentified.

CD8 cells classed as naive were CD45RO-negative and positively selected for CCR7, excluding terminally differentiated effector memory CD45RA+ cells. General study points: Larger richness was generally estimated for naive than memory subsets.

V and J are TRBV27 and TRBJ2-5; weak D call: TRBD2 (6 bases). The sequence came from a man younger than 35 in good health. The specimen was naive CD8+ T cells sorted from blood. The CDR3 spells CASGYSGLSPETQYF. In DNA form, the CDR3 reads TGTGCCAGCGGCTATAGCGGCTTAAGCCCGGAGACCCAGTACTTC.